This TCR beta chain was sequenced during a study of control samples from healthy donors and cancer patients. A few counts support this clone. The protocol was immunoSEQ multiplex PCR, while the TCRdb copy is restricted to in-frame clones and leaves out a portion. Of approximately 100,000 clones listed, roughly nine tenths are singletons. CDR3 length equals 13 residues. The germline CDR1 and CDR2 sequences are LNHDA and SQIVND (reference sequence). Trimming removed 10 bases at V and 5 bases at J, with 15 bases between. The rearrangement links TRBV19 to TRBJ2-1; D remains ambiguous. The specimen was blood. This receptor was obtained from a man aged 30 to 45 in good health. The CDR3 protein is CATSLGGDNEQFF. DNA of the CDR3: TGTGCCACAAGCCTGGGTGGGGACAATGAGCAGTTCTTC.